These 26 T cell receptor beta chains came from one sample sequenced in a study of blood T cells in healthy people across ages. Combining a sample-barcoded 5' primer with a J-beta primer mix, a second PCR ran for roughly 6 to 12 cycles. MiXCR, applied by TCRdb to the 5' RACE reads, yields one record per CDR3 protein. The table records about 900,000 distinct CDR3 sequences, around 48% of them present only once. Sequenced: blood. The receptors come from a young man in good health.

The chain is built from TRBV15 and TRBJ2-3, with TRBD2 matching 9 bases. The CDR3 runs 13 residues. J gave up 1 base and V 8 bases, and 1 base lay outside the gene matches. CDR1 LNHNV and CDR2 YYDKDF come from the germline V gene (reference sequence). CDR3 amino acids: CATSSGGTDTQYF. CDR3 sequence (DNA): TGTGCCACCTCTAGCGGGGGCACAGATACGCAGTATTTT.

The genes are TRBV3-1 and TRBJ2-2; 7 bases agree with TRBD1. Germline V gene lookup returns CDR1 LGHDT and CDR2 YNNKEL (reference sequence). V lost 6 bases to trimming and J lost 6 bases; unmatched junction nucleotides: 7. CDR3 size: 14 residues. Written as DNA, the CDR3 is TGTGCCAGCAGATCCGACAGGGTGGCCGGGGAGCTGTTTTTT. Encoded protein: CASRSDRVAGELFF.

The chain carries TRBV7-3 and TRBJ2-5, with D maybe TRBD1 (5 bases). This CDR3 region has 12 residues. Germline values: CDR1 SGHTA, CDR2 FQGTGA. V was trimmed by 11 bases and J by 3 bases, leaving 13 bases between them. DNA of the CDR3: TGTGCCCCAAGTGACAGAAAAGAGACCCAGTACTTC. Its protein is CAPSDRKETQYF.

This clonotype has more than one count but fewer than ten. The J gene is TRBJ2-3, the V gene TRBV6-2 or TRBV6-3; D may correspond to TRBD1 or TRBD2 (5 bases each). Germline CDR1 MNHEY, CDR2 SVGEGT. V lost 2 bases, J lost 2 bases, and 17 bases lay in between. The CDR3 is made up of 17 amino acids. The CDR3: CASSYNPAGDHTDTQYF. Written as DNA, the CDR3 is TGTGCCAGCAGTTACAATCCGGCTGGGGACCACACAGATACGCAGTATTTT.

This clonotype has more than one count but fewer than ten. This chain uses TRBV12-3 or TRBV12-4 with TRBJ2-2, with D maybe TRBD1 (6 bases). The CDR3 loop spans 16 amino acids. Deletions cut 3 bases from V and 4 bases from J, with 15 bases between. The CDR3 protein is CASSFQQGGGTGELFF. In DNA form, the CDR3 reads TGTGCCAGCAGTTTCCAACAGGGCGGAGGCACCGGGGAGCTGTTTTTT.

In DNA, the CDR3 is TGTGCCAGCAGTTGGACGGCATCCGGGGAGCTGTTTTTT. Amino acids: CASSWTASGELFF. The chain carries TRBV6-5 and TRBJ2-2; unclear D gene. V dropped 4 bases and J dropped 6 bases, with 9 bases sitting between them. The CDR3 totals 13 residues. Germline V lookup: CDR1 MNHEY, CDR2 SVGAGI.

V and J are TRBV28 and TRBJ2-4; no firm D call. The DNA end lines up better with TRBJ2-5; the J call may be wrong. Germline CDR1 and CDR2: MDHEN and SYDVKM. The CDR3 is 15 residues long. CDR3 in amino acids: CASSLRRQDQETQYF. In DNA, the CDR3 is TGTGCCAGCAGTTTGAGACGGCAAGATCAAGAGACCCAGTACTTC.

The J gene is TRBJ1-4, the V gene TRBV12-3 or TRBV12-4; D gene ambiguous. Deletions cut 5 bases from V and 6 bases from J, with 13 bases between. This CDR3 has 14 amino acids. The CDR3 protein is CASSVVSGYEKLFF. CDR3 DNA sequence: TGTGCCAGCAGTGTAGTAAGCGGATATGAAAAACTGTTTTTT.

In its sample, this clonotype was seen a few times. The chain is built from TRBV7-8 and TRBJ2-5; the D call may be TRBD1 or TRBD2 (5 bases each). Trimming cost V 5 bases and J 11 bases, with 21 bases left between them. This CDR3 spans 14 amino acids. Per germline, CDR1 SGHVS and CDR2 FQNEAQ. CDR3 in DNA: TGTGCCAGCAGCCCCTCCATCGGGGCGAGGGAGCAGTACTTC. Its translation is CASSPSIGAREQYF.

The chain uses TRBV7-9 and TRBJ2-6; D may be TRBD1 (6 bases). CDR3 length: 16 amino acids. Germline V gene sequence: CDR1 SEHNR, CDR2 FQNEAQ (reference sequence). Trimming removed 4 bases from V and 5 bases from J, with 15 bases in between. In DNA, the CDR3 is TGTGCCAGCAGCTCCTCTCAGGGGTGGAGGGCCAACGTCCTGACTTTC. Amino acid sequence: CASSSSQGWRANVLTF.

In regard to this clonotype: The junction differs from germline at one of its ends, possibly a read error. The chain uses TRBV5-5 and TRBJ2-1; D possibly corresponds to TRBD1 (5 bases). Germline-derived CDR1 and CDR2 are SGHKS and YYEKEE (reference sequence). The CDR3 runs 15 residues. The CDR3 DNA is TGTGCCAGCAGCTCAGACAGATTCTCCAACAATGAGCAGTTCTTC. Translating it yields CASSSDRFSNNEQFF.

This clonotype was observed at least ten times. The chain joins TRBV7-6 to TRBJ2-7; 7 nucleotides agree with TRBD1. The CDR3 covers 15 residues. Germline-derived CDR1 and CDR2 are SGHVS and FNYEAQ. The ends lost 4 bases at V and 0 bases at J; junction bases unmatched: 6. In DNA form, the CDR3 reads TGTGCCAGCAGCTCTACAGGGGATTTCTCCTACGAGCAGTACTTC. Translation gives CASSSTGDFSYEQYF.

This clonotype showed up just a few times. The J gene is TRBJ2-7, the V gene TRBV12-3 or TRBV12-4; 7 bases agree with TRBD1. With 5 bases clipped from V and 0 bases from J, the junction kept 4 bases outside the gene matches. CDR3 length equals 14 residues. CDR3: CASSKRQGSYEQYF. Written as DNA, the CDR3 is TGTGCCAGCAGTAAAAGACAGGGCTCCTACGAGCAGTACTTC.

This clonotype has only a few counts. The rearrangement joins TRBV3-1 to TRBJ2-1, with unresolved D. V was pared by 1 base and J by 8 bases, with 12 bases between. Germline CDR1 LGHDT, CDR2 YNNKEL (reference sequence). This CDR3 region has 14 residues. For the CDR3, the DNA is TGTGCCAGCAGCCAAGCGTTCGTGATGGATGAGCAGTTCTTC. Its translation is CASSQAFVMDEQFF.

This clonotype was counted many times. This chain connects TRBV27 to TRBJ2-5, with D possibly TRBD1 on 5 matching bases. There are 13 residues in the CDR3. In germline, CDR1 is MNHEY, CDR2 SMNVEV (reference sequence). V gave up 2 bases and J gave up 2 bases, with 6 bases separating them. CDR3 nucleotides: TGTGCCAGCAGTTTACGACAGCAAGAGACCCAGTACTTC. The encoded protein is CASSLRQQETQYF.

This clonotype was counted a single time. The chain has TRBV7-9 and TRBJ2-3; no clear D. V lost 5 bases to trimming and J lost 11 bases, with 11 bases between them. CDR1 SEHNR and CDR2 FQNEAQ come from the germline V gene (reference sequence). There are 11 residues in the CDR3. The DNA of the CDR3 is TGTGCCAGCAGCCAAACCGTAGAGCAGTATTTT. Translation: CASSQTVEQYF.

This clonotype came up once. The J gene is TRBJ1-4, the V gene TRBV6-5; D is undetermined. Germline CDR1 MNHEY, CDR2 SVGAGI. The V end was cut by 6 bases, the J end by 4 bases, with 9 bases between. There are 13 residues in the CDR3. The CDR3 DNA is TGTGCCAGCAGCCGGGTCCTTAATGAAAAACTGTTTTTT. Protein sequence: CASSRVLNEKLFF.

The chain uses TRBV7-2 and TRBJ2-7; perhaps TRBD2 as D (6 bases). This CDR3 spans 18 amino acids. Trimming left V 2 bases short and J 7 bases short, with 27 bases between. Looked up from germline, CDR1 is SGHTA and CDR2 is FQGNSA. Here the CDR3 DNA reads TGTGCCAGCAGCTTAAGAGCTAGCGCGGCCATTGGGTACAATGAGCAGTACTTC. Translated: CASSLRASAAIGYNEQYF. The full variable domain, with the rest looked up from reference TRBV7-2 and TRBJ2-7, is GAGVSQSPSNKVTEKGKDVELRCDPISGHTALYWYRQSLGQGLEFLIYFQGNSAPDKSGLPSDRFSAERTGGSVSTLTIQRTQQEDSAVYLCASSLRASAAIGYNEQYFGPGTRLTVT.

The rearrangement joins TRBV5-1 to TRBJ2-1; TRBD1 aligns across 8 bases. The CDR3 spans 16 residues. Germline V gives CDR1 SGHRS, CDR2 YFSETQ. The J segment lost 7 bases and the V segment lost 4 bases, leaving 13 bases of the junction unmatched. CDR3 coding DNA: TGCGCCAGCAGCGGAGACAGGGGAAGGTCCGGGAATGAGCAGTTCTTC. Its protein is CASSGDRGRSGNEQFF. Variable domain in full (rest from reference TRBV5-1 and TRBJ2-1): KAGVTQTPRYLIKTRGQQVTLSCSPISGHRSVSWYQQTPGQGLQFLFEYFSETQRNKGNFPGRFSGRQFSNSRSEMNVSTLELGDSALYLCASSGDRGRSGNEQFFGPGTRLTVL.

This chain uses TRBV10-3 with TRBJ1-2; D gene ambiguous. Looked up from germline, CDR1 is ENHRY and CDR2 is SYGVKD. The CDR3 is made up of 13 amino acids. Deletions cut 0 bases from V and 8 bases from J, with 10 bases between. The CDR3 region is CAISESIPDGYTF. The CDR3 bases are TGTGCCATCAGTGAGTCGATCCCGGACGGCTACACCTTC.

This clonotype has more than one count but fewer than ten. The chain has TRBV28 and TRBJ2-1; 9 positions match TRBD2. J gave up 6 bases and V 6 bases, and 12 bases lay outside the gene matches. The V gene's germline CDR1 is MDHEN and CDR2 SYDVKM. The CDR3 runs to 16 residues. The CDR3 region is CASSSPRPSGANEQFF. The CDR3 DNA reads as TGTGCCAGCAGCTCCCCCCGGCCTAGCGGGGCCAATGAGCAGTTCTTC.

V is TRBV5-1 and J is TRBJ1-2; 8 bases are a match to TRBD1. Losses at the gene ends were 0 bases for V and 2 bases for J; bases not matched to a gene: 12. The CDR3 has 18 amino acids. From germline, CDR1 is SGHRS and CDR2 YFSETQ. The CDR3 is CASSLASPGGAGNYGYTF. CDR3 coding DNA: TGCGCCAGCAGCTTGGCTTCACCAGGGGGCGCCGGGAACTATGGCTACACCTTC. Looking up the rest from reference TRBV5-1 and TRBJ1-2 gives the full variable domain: KAGVTQTPRYLIKTRGQQVTLSCSPISGHRSVSWYQQTPGQGLQFLFEYFSETQRNKGNFPGRFSGRQFSNSRSEMNVSTLELGDSALYLCASSLASPGGAGNYGYTFGSGTRLTVV.

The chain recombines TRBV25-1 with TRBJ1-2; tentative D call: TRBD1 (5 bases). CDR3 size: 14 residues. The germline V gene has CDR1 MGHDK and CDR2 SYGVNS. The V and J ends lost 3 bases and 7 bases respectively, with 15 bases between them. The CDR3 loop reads CASSDLTDTSGYTF. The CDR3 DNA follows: TGTGCCAGCAGTGACCTGACAGACACCAGTGGCTACACCTTC.

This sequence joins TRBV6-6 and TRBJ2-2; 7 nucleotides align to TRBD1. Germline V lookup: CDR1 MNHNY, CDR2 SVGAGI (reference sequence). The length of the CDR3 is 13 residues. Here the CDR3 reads CAAQGPNTGELFF. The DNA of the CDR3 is TGTGCGGCACAGGGGCCGAACACCGGGGAGCTGTTTTTT.

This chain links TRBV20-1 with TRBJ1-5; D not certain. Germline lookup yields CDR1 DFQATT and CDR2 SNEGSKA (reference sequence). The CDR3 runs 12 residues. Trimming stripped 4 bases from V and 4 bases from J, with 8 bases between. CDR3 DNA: TGCAGTGCTACACCGGAAAATCAGCCCCAGCATTTT. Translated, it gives CSATPENQPQHF.

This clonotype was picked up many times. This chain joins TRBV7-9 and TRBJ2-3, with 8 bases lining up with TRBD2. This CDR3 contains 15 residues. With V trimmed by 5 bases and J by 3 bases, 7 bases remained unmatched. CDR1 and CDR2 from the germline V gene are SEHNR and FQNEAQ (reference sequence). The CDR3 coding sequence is TGTGCCAGCAGCCCCGGGACTAGTGGGACAGATACGCAGTATTTT. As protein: CASSPGTSGTDTQYF.